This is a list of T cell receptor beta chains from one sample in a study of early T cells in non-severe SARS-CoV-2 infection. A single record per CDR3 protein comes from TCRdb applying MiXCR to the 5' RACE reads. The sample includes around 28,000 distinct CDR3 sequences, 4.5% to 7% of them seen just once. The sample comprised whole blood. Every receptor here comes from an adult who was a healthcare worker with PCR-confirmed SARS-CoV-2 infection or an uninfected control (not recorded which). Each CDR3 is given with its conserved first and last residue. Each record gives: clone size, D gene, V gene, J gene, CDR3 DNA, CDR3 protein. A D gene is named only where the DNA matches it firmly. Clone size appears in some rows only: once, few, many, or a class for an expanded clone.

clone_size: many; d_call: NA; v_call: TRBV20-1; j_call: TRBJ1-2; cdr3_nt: TGCAGTGCTCCCCTCGGTAGCTATGGCTACACCTTC; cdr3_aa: CSAPLGSYGYTF
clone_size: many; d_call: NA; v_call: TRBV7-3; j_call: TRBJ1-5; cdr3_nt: TGTGCCAGCAGCTTAAGCCCCCAAGAGCCCCAGCATTTT; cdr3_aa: CASSLSPQEPQHF
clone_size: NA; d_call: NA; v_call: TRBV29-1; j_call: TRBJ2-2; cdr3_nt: TGCAGCTCCAAGAAGGCTACCGGGGAGCTGTTTTTT; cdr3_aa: CSSKKATGELFF
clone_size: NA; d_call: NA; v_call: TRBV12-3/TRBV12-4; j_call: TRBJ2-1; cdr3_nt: TGTGCCAGCAGACCTAGAACACTCGGGGGGCAGTTCTTC; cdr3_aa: CASRPRTLGGQFF
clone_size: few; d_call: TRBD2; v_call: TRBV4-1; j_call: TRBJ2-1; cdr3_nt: TGCGCCAGCAGCCAAGGACTAGCGGGACTTGAGCAGTTCTTC; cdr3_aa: CASSQGLAGLEQFF
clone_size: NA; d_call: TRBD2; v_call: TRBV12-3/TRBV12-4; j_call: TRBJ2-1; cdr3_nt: TGTGCCAGCAGACTTAAGCTGGGACTATACAATGAGCAGTTCTTC; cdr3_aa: CASRLKLGLYNEQFF
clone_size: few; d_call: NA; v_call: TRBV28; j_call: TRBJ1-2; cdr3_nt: TGTGCCAGCAGTTTCCGAGGCGGACCTTGGGGCTATGGCTACACCTTC; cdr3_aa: CASSFRGGPWGYGYTF
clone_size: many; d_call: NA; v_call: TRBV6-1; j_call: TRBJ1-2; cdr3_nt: TGTGCCAGCAGTGGGACAGTAAACTATGGCTACACCTTC; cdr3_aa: CASSGTVNYGYTF
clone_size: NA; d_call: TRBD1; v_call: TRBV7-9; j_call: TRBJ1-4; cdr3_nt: TGTGCCAGCAGCTCAACCGGGACAGGGGCTGAAAAACTGTTTTTT; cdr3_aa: CASSSTGTGAEKLFF
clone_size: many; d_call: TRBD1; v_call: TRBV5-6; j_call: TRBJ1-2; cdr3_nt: TGTGCCAGCAGCTCGGGGACAGCGGCACCTAACTATGGCTACACCTTC; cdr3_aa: CASSSGTAAPNYGYTF
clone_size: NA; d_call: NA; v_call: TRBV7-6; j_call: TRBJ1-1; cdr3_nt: TGTGCCAGCAGCCCGGAGGAGAACACTGAAGCTTTCTTT; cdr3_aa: CASSPEENTEAFF
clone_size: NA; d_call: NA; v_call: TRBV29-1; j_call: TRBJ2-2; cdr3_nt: TGCAGCGTCCACCTTCGAGGGGCCGGGGAGCTGTTTTTT; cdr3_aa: CSVHLRGAGELFF
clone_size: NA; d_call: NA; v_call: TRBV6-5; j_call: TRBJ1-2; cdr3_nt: TGTGCCAGCAGTTCCGGGACACCGACTAACTATGGCTACACCTTC; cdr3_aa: CASSSGTPTNYGYTF
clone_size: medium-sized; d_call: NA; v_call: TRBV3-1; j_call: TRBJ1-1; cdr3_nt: TGTGCCAGCAGCCGGGCAGGTGAAGCTTTCTTT; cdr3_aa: CASSRAGEAFF
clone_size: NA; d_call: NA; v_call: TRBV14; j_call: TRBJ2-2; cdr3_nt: TGTGCCAGCAGCCTCACATTCGGGACGAACGGGGAGCTGTTTTTT; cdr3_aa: CASSLTFGTNGELFF
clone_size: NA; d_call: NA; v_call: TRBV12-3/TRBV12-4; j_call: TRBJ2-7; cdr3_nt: TGTGCCAGCAGCACCCAGGGTGATGTCCTAGGGCAGTACTTC; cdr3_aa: CASSTQGDVLGQYF
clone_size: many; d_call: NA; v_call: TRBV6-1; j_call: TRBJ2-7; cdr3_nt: TGTGCCAGCAGTGCCGAGGGACCCTCCTACGAGCAGTACTTC; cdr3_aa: CASSAEGPSYEQYF
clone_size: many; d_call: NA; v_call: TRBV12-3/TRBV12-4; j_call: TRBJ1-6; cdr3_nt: TGTGCCAGCGGCCGGGACATGAATTCACCCCTCCACTTT; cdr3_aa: CASGRDMNSPLHF
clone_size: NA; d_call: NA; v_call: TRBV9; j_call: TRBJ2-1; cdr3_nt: TGTGCCAGCAGCCCGGACCTTCGGGCCAACAATGAGCAGTTCTTC; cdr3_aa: CASSPDLRANNEQFF
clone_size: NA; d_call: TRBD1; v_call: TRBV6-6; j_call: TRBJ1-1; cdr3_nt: TGTGCCAGCAGGAGACAGGGAGATATCATGAACACTGAAGCTTTCTTT; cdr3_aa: CASRRQGDIMNTEAFF
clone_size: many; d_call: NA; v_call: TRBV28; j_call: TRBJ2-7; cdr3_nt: TGTGCCAGCAGTGAGCCCCTCCCCTACGAGCAGTACTTC; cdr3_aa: CASSEPLPYEQYF
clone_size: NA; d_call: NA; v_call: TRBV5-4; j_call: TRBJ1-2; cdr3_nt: TGTGCCAGCAGCGTAGGGGCACTCTATGGCTACACCTTC; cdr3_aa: CASSVGALYGYTF
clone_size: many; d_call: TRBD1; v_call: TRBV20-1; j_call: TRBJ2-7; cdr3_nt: TGCAGTGCTCCCCCGGGGGGACAGGGGGCCTACGAGCAGTACTTC; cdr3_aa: CSAPPGGQGAYEQYF
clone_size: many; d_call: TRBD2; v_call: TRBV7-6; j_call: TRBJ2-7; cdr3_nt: TGTGCCAGCAGCTTAACGGCGGGAGCGGCGGACGAGCAGTACTTC; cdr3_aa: CASSLTAGAADEQYF
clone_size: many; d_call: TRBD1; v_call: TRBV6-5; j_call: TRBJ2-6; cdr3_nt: TGTGCCAGCAGTTGGGGGACAGGGGAATCCAACGTCCTGACTTTC; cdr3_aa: CASSWGTGESNVLTF
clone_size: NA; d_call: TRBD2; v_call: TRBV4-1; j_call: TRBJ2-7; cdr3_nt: TGCGCCAGCAGCCATCCGGGGACTAGCATTTACGAGCAGTACTTC; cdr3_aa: CASSHPGTSIYEQYF
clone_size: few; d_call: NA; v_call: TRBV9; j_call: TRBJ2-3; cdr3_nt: TGTGCCAGCAGCGTAGGGGGTGCAAACACAGATACGCAGTATTTT; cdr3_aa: CASSVGGANTDTQYF
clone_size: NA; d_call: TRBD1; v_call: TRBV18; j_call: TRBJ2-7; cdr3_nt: TGTGTCAGCTCACCACATCAGGGGGCGCAAGGCGAGCAGTACTTC; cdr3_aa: CVSSPHQGAQGEQYF
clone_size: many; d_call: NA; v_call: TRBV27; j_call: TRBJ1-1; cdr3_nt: TGTGCCAGCAGTCTCTACTCGGACACTGAAGCTTTCTTT; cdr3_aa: CASSLYSDTEAFF
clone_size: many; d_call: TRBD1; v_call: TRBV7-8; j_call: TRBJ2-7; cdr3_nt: TGTGCCAGCAGCTTAGGACAGGGAACCTACGAGCAGTACTTC; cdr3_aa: CASSLGQGTYEQYF
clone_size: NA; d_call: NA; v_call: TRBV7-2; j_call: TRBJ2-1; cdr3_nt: TGTGCCAGCAGGGGGATAGCAGGCGTTCCGACCGAGCAGTTCTTC; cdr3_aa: CASRGIAGVPTEQFF
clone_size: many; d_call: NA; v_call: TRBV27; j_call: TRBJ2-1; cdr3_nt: TGTGCCAGCAGTCCCCCAGGATCCCGGGGGTACAATGAGCAGTTCTTC; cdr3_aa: CASSPPGSRGYNEQFF
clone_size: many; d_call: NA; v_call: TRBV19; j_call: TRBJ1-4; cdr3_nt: TGTGCCAGACCGACTCCAGGGAGTGGGGCTAATGAAAAACTGTTTTTT; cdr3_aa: CARPTPGSGANEKLFF
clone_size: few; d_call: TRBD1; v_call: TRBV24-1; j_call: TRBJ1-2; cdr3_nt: TGTGCCACCAGTGATGACAGGGCGAGAGGCTACACCTTC; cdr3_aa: CATSDDRARGYTF
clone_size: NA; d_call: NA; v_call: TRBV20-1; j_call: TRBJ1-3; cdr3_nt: TGCAGTGCTAGTTCCACGCTGGCGGGAAACACCATATATTTT; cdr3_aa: CSASSTLAGNTIYF
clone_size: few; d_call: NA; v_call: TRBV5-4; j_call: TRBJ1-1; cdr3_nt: TGTGCCAGCAGCGGCCCTGGGCAGAGTCGAATGAACACTGAAGCTTTCTTT; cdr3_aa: CASSGPGQSRMNTEAFF
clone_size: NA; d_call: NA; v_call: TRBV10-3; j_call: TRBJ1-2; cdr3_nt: TGTGCCATCAGTGAGTCGTTGGGGCAGAGAAACTATGGCTACACCTTC; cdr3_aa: CAISESLGQRNYGYTF
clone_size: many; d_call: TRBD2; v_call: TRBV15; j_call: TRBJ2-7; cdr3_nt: TGTGCCACCAGCAGAGATAGGGAGGGAAGGAACGAGCAGTACTTC; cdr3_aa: CATSRDREGRNEQYF
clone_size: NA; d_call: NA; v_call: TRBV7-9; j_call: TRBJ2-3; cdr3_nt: TGTGCCAGCAGCCCCAGTCTCGGGGCCACAGATACGCAGTATTTT; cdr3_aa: CASSPSLGATDTQYF
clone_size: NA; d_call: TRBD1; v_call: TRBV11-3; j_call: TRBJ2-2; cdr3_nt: TGTGCCAGCAGCACCGGGACAGGGATGACCGGGGAGCTGTTTTTT; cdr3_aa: CASSTGTGMTGELFF
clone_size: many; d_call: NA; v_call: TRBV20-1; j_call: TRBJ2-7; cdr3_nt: TGCAGTGCTAGAGATGTCGGGGGAGGAACCTACGAGCAGTACTTC; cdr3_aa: CSARDVGGGTYEQYF
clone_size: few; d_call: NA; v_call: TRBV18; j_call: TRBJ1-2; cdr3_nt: TGTGCCAGCTCACTGGACGGCATATATGGCTACACCTTC; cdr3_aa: CASSLDGIYGYTF
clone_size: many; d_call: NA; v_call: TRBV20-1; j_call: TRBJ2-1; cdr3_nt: TGCAGTGCCGGAAGGGGCGATGAGCAGTTCTTC; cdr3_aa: CSAGRGDEQFF
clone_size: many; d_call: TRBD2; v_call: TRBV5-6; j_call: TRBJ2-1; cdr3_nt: TGTGCCAGCAGCTTGGCCTACGGACTAGCGGGAAGGAGCTCCTACAATGAGCAGTTCTTC; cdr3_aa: CASSLAYGLAGRSSYNEQFF
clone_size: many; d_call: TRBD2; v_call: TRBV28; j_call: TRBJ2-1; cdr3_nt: TGTGCCAGCAGTTCATCGGGACTAGCAAGCAATGAGCAGTTCTTC; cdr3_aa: CASSSSGLASNEQFF
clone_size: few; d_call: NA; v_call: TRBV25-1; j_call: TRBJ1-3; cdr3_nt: TGTGCCAGCAGTGACAGGGGCTCTGGAAACACCATATATTTT; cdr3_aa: CASSDRGSGNTIYF
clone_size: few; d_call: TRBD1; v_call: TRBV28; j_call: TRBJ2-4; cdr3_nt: TGTGCCAGCAGTTTACCGGGACAGGGTAAAAACATTCAGTACTTC; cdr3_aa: CASSLPGQGKNIQYF
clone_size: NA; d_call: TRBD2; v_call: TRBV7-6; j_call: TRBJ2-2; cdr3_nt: TGTGCCAGCAGCCCGACAGCGGGAGAACCACCCGGGGAGCTGTTTTTT; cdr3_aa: CASSPTAGEPPGELFF
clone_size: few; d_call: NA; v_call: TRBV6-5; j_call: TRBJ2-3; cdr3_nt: TGTGCCAGCAGGCTTGGCCGGGGGAATACGCAGTATTTT; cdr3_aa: CASRLGRGNTQYF